Listed below are T cell receptor beta chains from one sample, sequenced in a study of long-term antiretroviral therapy in people with HIV. Assay used: immunoSEQ multiplex PCR; TCRdb lists only in-frame clones, some missing. The data hold 30,000 to 40,000 clones, with 79% observed a single time. The starting material was unsorted PBMCs, obtained 1.9 years after starting antiretroviral therapy. The receptors here all came from a man younger than 35 with HIV. Each CDR3 is given with its conserved first and last residue. A D gene is named only where the DNA matches it firmly. The size field is filled for only some rows; it gives once, few, many or a size class.

v_call	clone_size	d_call	j_call	cdr3_nt	cdr3_aa
TRBV29-1	.	TRBD1	TRBJ2-7	TGCAGCGTTTCCCGGACAGGGGATGGCGAGCAGTACTTC	CSVSRTGDGEQYF
TRBV19	once	TRBD2	TRBJ2-3	TGTGCCAGTAGTCTAGCGGGGAGGACAGATACGCAGTATTTT	CASSLAGRTDTQYF
TRBV11-3	.	TRBD1	TRBJ1-1	TGTGCCAGCACAACAGGGGACACTGAAGCTTTCTTT	CASTTGDTEAFF
TRBV5-6	.	.	TRBJ2-7	TGTGCCAGCAGCTCTGGACTATCAACCTACGAGCAGTACTTC	CASSSGLSTYEQYF
TRBV5-1	.	TRBD2	TRBJ2-1	TGCGCCAGCAGCTTGTCTAGCGGCGATAATGAGCAGTTCTTC	CASSLSSGDNEQFF
TRBV10-1	.	.	TRBJ1-1	TGCGCCAGCAGCCCGACAGCCTACACTGAAGCTTTCTTT	CASSPTAYTEAFF
TRBV5-4	.	.	TRBJ2-5	TGTGCCAGCAGATCGTCGCAGGGAGGAAAGACCCAGTACTTC	CASRSSQGGKTQYF
TRBV5-4	.	.	TRBJ1-4	TGTGCCAGCAGCTTCAATAGGGAAGGGGAAAAACTGTTTTTT	CASSFNREGEKLFF
TRBV5-6	.	TRBD1	TRBJ2-3	TGTGCCAGCAGCTCCGCGGGGACAGGGTTAAGATGGAATACGCAGTATTTT	CASSSAGTGLRWNTQYF
TRBV2	once	TRBD1	TRBJ2-1	TGTGCCAGCAGTGATCGACAGGGCTACAATGAGCAGTTCTTC	CASSDRQGYNEQFF
TRBV5-1	.	.	TRBJ2-7	TGCGCCAGCAGCTTGGAATGGCAAAGCTACGAGCAGTACTTC	CASSLEWQSYEQYF
TRBV19	.	.	TRBJ1-2	TGTGCCAGTAGTCCGGACAGATATGGCTACACCTTC	CASSPDRYGYTF
TRBV11-2	.	.	TRBJ1-4	TGTGCCAGCAGCTTAGGAGACGACAGAAAACTGTTTTTT	CASSLGDDRKLFF
TRBV10-3	.	.	TRBJ2-7	TGTGCCATCAGTACTAGCTACGAGCAGTACTTC	CAISTSYEQYF
TRBV5-1	.	.	TRBJ1-2	TGCGCCAGCAGCGAGCCGGGTGGCGGCTACACCTTC	CASSEPGGGYTF
TRBV9	once	.	TRBJ2-1	TGTGCCAGCAGCTTGCGACTAGGATCGGGTGAGCAGTTCTTC	CASSLRLGSGEQFF
TRBV25-1	.	TRBD1	TRBJ1-4	TGTGCCAGCAGTGTCGCAACGACAGGGTTTACTGAAAAACTGTTTTTT	CASSVATTGFTEKLFF
TRBV29-1	.	.	TRBJ2-5	TGCAGCGTTGAGGGAGGGGGCGGATTAAAGACCCAGTACTTC	CSVEGGGGLKTQYF
TRBV6-6	.	.	TRBJ2-1	TGTGCCAGCAGTTCTGTGGCAGGGCCGAATGAGCAGTTCTTC	CASSSVAGPNEQFF
TRBV27	few	TRBD2	TRBJ2-2	TGTGCCAGCAGCGGGGGGTGGGAGCTGTTTTTT	CASSGGWELFF
TRBV19	.	.	TRBJ1-3	TGTGCCAGTACCATGATCTATCGATTT	CASTMIYRF
TRBV11-2	.	.	TRBJ1-2	TGTGCCAGCAGCTTAGGAATTGGCTACACCTTC	CASSLGIGYTF
TRBV6-6	.	.	TRBJ1-5	TGTGCCAGCAGTTACAAAGGACATCAGCCCCAGCATTTT	CASSYKGHQPQHF
TRBV5-1	.	TRBD1	TRBJ2-7	TGCGCCAGCAGCCGCACAGGGGACGGTCGGAACGAGCAGTACTTC	CASSRTGDGRNEQYF
TRBV7-9	.	.	TRBJ2-3	TGTGCCAGCAGCTTCTTCACAGATACGCAGTATTTT	CASSFFTDTQYF
TRBV11-2	.	.	TRBJ2-5	TGTGCCAGCAGCTCCACCCTGGAGGAGACCCAGTACTTC	CASSSTLEETQYF
TRBV29-1	.	TRBD1	TRBJ2-3	TGCAGCGTTGGGGACAGGGGGACAGATACGCAGTATTTT	CSVGDRGTDTQYF
TRBV6-6	few	.	TRBJ2-2	TGTGCCAGCAGTCCTAAAGGGTCCGGGGAGCTGTTTTTT	CASSPKGSGELFF
TRBV5-1	.	TRBD1	TRBJ2-5	TGCGCCAGTACACGAGGAGGGACAGGTGGTCAAGAGACCCAGTACTTC	CASTRGGTGGQETQYF